This T cell receptor (beta chain) was sequenced during a study of identical twins. Study-wide results and caveats: There was more out-of-frame TCR alpha sharing in monozygotic twins than models estimated. The study reached conclusions through statistical analysis that was cross-sectional, not following the same donors.

V lost 0 bases to trimming and J lost 5 bases, with 8 bases between them. CDR3 length: 13 residues. Germline-derived CDR1 and CDR2 are DFQATT and SNEGSKA (reference sequence). Worth noting for this clonotype: Its target is not known.

Unique molecular identifiers were in the cDNA, with template-switch universal primer binding. TCRdb reanalysed the 5' RACE reads using MiXCR and keeps one entry per CDR3 protein. The sample contains 1.5 million to 2 million distinct CDR3 sequences, under 35% of which appear only once. This TCR came from a newborn girl in good health. The chain carries TRBV20-1 and TRBJ1-5; D is unclear. Sequencing used cord blood. The chain's CDR3 is CSARDRIDQPQHF. In DNA, the CDR3 is TGCAGTGCTAGAGACCGCATCGATCAGCCCCAGCATTTT.